This T cell receptor (beta chain) appears in the sequencing data of a study of CD8 T cells in Susac syndrome. General study findings and limits: The study conceded that its TCR sequencing and HLA analysis involved relatively few individuals.

A single count supports this clonotype. Its antigen remains unknown. Sequencing of TCR beta was performed on blood CD8+ and CD4+ T cells. The patients who served as multiple sclerosis controls were treatment-naive and had stable or active relapsing-remitting disease that fulfilled the revised McDonald criteria. Trimming took 0 bases from V and 0 from J; bases not matched to a gene: 2. The CDR3 has 16 amino acids. The V gene's germline CDR1 is DFQATT and CDR2 SNEGSKA (reference sequence). When the RNA was reverse transcribed, random hexamers were used with an input of roughly 0.5 to 1 ug. TCRdb itself ran the immunoSEQ multiplex PCR reads through MiXCR, one entry per CDR3 protein. The sample holds a few hundred thousand distinct CDR3 sequences; about 95% are singletons and the top ten take approximately 0.082%.

The specimen sequenced was CD4+ T cells from PBMCs. The TCR comes from a human donor with multiple sclerosis. The chain recombines TRBV20-1 with TRBJ2-2, with 9 bases matching TRBD2. The CDR3 bases are TGCAGTGCTAGAGATAGCGGGGGCCCGAACACCGGGGAGCTGTTTTTT. As protein: CSARDSGGPNTGELFF.